Described below is a single TCR beta chain sequence and its context. The antigen is not known. Extraction of RNA preceded its reverse transcription into cDNA, which served as the sequencing template. Using immunoSEQ multiplex PCR, the repertoire was profiled, and TCRdb retains in-frame clones only, with some absent. The sample has a few hundred thousand clones; more than 55% are singletons. This record belongs to a study of CD8+ T cells in alopecia areata. General study results and limits: An increase in clonality over normal scalp was evident in lesional scalp, especially alopecia totalis/universalis.

The CDR3 length is 15 residues. Germline CDR1 is SQVTM and CDR2 is ANQGSEA. Trimming shortened V by 2 bases and J by 4 bases, and 17 bases separated the two germline ends. The J gene is TRBJ2-5, the V gene TRBV29-1; D may be TRBD1 (6 bases). The TCR was taken from a human donor in good health. Sequenced material: CD8+ T cells sorted from blood. The CDR3 here is CSVETGRGSLETQYF. The CDR3 DNA sequence: TGCAGCGTTGAAACGGGCAGGGGATCGTTAGAGACCCAGTACTTC.